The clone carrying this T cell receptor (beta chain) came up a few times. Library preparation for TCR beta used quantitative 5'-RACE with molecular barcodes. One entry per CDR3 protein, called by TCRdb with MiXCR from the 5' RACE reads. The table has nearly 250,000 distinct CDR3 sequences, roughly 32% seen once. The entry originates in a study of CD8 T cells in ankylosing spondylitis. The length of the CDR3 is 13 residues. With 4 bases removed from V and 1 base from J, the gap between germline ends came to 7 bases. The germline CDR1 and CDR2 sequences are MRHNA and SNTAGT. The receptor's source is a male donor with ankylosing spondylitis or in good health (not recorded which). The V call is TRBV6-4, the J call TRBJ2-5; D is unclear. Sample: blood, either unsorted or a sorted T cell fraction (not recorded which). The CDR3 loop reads CASSASLQETQYF. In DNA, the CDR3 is TGTGCCAGCAGTGCAAGCCTCCAAGAGACCCAGTACTTC.